These 9 T cell receptor beta chains originate from one sample sequenced in a study of molecular identifiers for immune sequencing clone quantification. TCRdb re-derived calls from the PCR reads in MiXCR, one entry per CDR3 protein. The sample lists tens of thousands of distinct CDR3 sequences, around 20% occurring once. Specimen: naive CD8+ T cells from blood, with Jurkat cell RNA spiked in. Subset meaning: FACS-sorted CD8+CD4-CCR7+CD45RA+ naive T cells. The receptors come from a human donor in good health. Some libraries in this study had Jurkat cell RNA spiked in.

In this sample, this clonotype turned up many times. The V call is TRBV6-1, the J call TRBJ1-1, with D perhaps TRBD1 (5 bases). Trimming took off 7 bases at V and 6 bases at J, with 12 bases between the two ends. The germline CDR1 and CDR2 sequences are MNHNS and SASEGT. There are 12 residues in the CDR3. The DNA for the CDR3 is TGTGCCAGCAATATGCGGGGGGCTGAAGCTTTCTTT. This codes for CASNMRGAEAFF.

The chain is built from TRBV6-5 and TRBJ1-1, with TRBD1 matching 7 bases. CDR1 MNHEY and CDR2 SVGAGI come from the germline V gene. Trimming cost V 0 bases and J 1 base; bases outside gene matches: 17. This CDR3 is built from 20 residues. CDR3 residues: CASSYSMFLPRDSTNTEAFF. The CDR3 coding sequence is TGTGCCAGCAGTTACTCGATGTTCCTCCCTCGGGACAGCACGAACACTGAAGCTTTCTTT.

With regard to this clonotype: This may be a read error, as it is one base from a much larger clone. CDR3 residues: CASSQNGWPVTDTQYF. The CDR3 coding sequence is TGCGCCAGCAGCCAAAACGGATGGCCGGTCACAGATACGCAGTATTTT. This chain links TRBV5-1 with TRBJ2-3; D gene ambiguous. From germline, CDR1 is SGHRS and CDR2 YFSETQ. V lost 4 bases to trimming and J lost 2 bases, with 17 bases between them. The CDR3 spans 16 residues.

On this clonotype: This may be a read error, as it is one base from a much larger clone. The chain is built from TRBV4-3 and TRBJ1-3; D is perhaps TRBD1 (5 bases). Trimming removed 2 bases from V and 2 bases from J, with 7 bases in between. The CDR3 runs to 14 residues. Germline loops: CDR1 LGHNA, CDR2 YSLEER. CDR3 sequence reads: CASSQRGPGNTIYF. CDR3 bases: TGCGCCAGCAGCCAAAGGGGCCCTGGAAACACCATATATTTT.

On this clonotype itself: Since a much larger clone is just one base distant, this may be a read error. The chain links TRBV7-6 to TRBJ2-3; 8 bases match TRBD2. This CDR3 spans 17 amino acids. Germline assignment: CDR1 SGHVS and CDR2 FNYEAQ. The CDR3 here is CASSLVAGTRFGDMQYF. The CDR3 DNA reads TGTGCCAGCAGCTTAGTAGCCGGGACTAGATTTGGGGATATGCAGTATTTT.

Only a few counts were recorded for this clonotype. The rearrangement uses TRBV13 and TRBJ1-1; D is undetermined. The germline V gene encodes CDR1 PRHDT and CDR2 FYEKMQ (reference sequence). The length of the CDR3 is 17 residues. V dropped 0 bases and J dropped 1 base, with 15 bases sitting between them. The CDR3 coding sequence is TGTGCCAGCAGCTTAGGTGCGGCCAGGCCCCCGAACACTGAAGCTTTCTTT. Protein product: CASSLGAARPPNTEAFF.

This clonotype was observed a handful of times. The rearrangement uses TRBV19 and TRBJ2-2; tentative D call: TRBD2 (7 bases). This CDR3 region has 16 residues. Per the germline V gene, CDR1 is LNHDA and CDR2 is SQIVND (reference sequence). Trimming took off 8 bases at V and 3 bases at J, with 19 bases between the two ends. CDR3 sequence reads: CASLGEGGEDTGELFF. The CDR3 bases are TGTGCCAGTCTGGGGGAGGGGGGCGAGGACACCGGGGAGCTGTTTTTT.

The chain links TRBV6-5 to TRBJ1-1; 7 bases map to TRBD1. Germline CDR1 is MNHEY and CDR2 is SVGAGI. The V and J ends lost 2 bases and 3 bases, in that order; junction bases with no gene match: 3. CDR3 length: 14 residues. The CDR3 region has the DNA TGTGCCAGCAGTTACGAGGGGGCGGACACTGAAGCTTTCTTT. Translating it yields CASSYEGADTEAFF.

This clonotype was found a few times. The chain carries TRBV6-5 and TRBJ2-5; 9 bases fit TRBD2. Germline V gene sequence: CDR1 MNHEY, CDR2 SVGAGI. V dropped 5 bases and J dropped 4; count of bases not matched to a gene: 8. The CDR3 totals 15 residues. CDR3 loop: CASSHGGGAGETQYF. The CDR3 bases are TGTGCCAGCAGTCATGGCGGGGGGGCTGGAGAGACCCAGTACTTC.